The 19 T cell receptor beta chains below were found in one sample sequenced in a study of blood T cell repertoires in COVID-19. The method was immunoSEQ multiplex PCR; TCRdb's version includes in-frame clones alone and lacks a portion of them. Altogether 150,000 or so clones are present, around 82% being singletons, with the ten largest covering roughly 13%. Sequenced input: peripheral blood. The receptors stem from a man aged 60-69 years with active or convalescent COVID-19.

The chain employs TRBV28 and TRBJ2-7; TRBD1 might be the D (6 bases). The germline CDR1 and CDR2 sequences are MDHEN and SYDVKM. The CDR3 loop spans 17 amino acids. The V gene lost 8 bases and the J gene lost 6 bases, with 29 bases spanning the gap. The CDR3 spells CASPPNLDSWKDVEQYF. CDR3 sequence (DNA): TGTGCCAGCCCCCCCAACCTGGACAGCTGGAAGGACGTCGAGCAGTACTTC.

In this sample, this clone turned up many times. The CDR3 sequence is CATSRSGSALEQYF. The CDR3 bases are TGTGCCACCAGCCGTTCGGGATCGGCCCTCGAGCAGTACTTC. J is TRBJ2-7 and V is TRBV15; weak D call: TRBD2 (5 bases). This CDR3 has 14 residues. V lost 5 bases, J lost 6 bases, and 17 bases lay in between. Germline assignment: CDR1 LNHNV and CDR2 YYDKDF (reference sequence).

The V and J genes are TRBV29-1 and TRBJ2-7; 12 bases align to TRBD1. CDR1 and CDR2 (germline): SQVTM, ANQGSEA. Germline trimming cut 5 bases from V and 6 bases from J; bases unmatched to any gene: 5. This CDR3 comprises 13 residues. The CDR3 bases are TGCAGCGTTCCGGGACAGGGGGCCTTCGAGCAGTACTTC. It specifies CSVPGQGAFEQYF.

This clone was detected once. V gene TRBV5-1 combines with J gene TRBJ2-2, with 9 positions matching TRBD1. The CDR3 has 16 amino acids. Germline CDR1 SGHRS, CDR2 YFSETQ. Trimming at V came to 0 bases and at J to 5 bases, leaving 5 bases not matched to a gene. In nucleotides, the CDR3 is TGCGCCAGCAGCTTGGCCGGGACAGGGAGGACCGGGGAGCTGTTTTTT. Amino acids: CASSLAGTGRTGELFF.

The chain is built from TRBV7-2 and TRBJ1-1; no firm D call. Per germline, CDR1 SGHTA and CDR2 FQGNSA. This CDR3 comprises 14 residues. V dropped 2 bases and J dropped 0 bases, with 7 bases sitting between them. Here the CDR3 DNA reads TGTGCCAGCAGCTTACTGGCCTTGAACACTGAAGCTTTCTTT. Protein sequence: CASSLLALNTEAFF.

The chain uses TRBV6-5 and TRBJ2-5; D perhaps matches TRBD2 (5 bases). V lost 6 bases and J lost 5, with 10 bases in between. The CDR3 loop spans 12 amino acids. The germline V gene has CDR1 MNHEY and CDR2 SVGAGI. CDR3 sequence reads: CASSLRGETQYF. The DNA of the CDR3 is TGTGCCAGCAGCCTACGAGGGGAGACCCAGTACTTC.

This clone has a count of ten or more. This CDR3 reads CASSFTGYNSPLHF. CDR3 coding DNA: TGTGCCAGCAGTTTTACAGGGTATAATTCACCCCTCCACTTT. This sequence joins TRBV27 and TRBJ1-6; possibly TRBD1 for D (6 bases). CDR3 length: 14 residues. V was pared by 3 bases and J by 4 bases, with 7 bases between. The germline gives CDR1 MNHEY, CDR2 SMNVEV (reference sequence).

The V gene is TRBV6-5, the J gene TRBJ1-5; perhaps TRBD1 as D (5 bases). This CDR3 spans 16 amino acids. The V end was cut by 2 bases, the J end by 6 bases, with 17 bases between. Germline V CDR1 and CDR2: MNHEY, SVGAGI. The CDR3 protein is CASSYPREARGQPQHF. Written as DNA, the CDR3 is TGTGCCAGCAGTTACCCCCGTGAGGCAAGGGGTCAGCCCCAGCATTTT.

The genes are TRBV4-1 and TRBJ2-1; no firm D call. V lost 5 bases and J lost 4, with 6 bases in between. Germline V CDR1 and CDR2: MGHRA, YSYEKL. The CDR3 loop spans 12 amino acids. CDR3 residues: CASSTLYNEQFF. The CDR3 nucleotides read TGCGCCAGCAGCACGCTATACAATGAGCAGTTCTTC.

This chain uses TRBV18 with TRBJ1-1, with 10 bases aligning to TRBD1. This CDR3 is built from 14 residues. V was pared by 4 bases and J by 5 bases, with 4 bases of the junction left unmatched. Per germline, CDR1 KGHSH and CDR2 LQKENI. CDR3 sequence (DNA): TGTGCCAGCTCACTTGACAGGGGGCGGACTGAAGCTTTCTTT. It is translated as CASSLDRGRTEAFF.

The chain carries TRBV2 and TRBJ2-1; 10 bases agree with TRBD2. The CDR3 consists of 15 residues. Trimming removed 2 bases from V and 7 bases from J; junction bases left unmatched: 5. From germline, CDR1 is SNHLY and CDR2 FYNNEI. CDR3 in amino acids: CASSELAGVPNEQFF. The DNA for the CDR3 is TGTGCCAGCAGTGAACTAGCGGGAGTTCCGAATGAGCAGTTCTTC.

This clone came up once. The chain links TRBV25-1 to TRBJ2-1; D possibly corresponds to TRBD1 (5 bases). Trimming removed 2 bases from V and 7 bases from J, with 18 bases in between. The CDR3 has 16 residues. Germline values: CDR1 MGHDK, CDR2 SYGVNS. The DNA of the CDR3 is TGTGCCAGCAGTGAACTCGGCAGGGCGGTACAGAATGAGCAGTTCTTC. Protein product: CASSELGRAVQNEQFF. The full variable domain, in which reference TRBV25-1 and TRBJ2-1 provide the parts outside the CDR3, is EADIYQTPRYLVIGTGKKITLECSQTMGHDKMYWYQQDPGMELHLIHYSYGVNSTEKGDLSSESTVSRIRTEHFPLTLESARPSHTSQYLCASSELGRAVQNEQFFGPGTRLTVL.

The rearrangement joins TRBV28 to TRBJ2-3; possibly TRBD1 for D (5 bases). Germline CDR1 and CDR2: MDHEN and SYDVKM. The ends were cut back, 9 bases at V and 0 bases at J, with 13 bases in the middle. This CDR3 spans 14 amino acids. The CDR3 DNA follows: TGTGCCAGTTCGACAGCGCCTAGCACAGATACGCAGTATTTT. Translated, it gives CASSTAPSTDTQYF.

This rearrangement joins TRBV5-1 to TRBJ1-6; possibly TRBD1 for D (5 bases). CDR3 length: 15 residues. CDR1 is SGHRS and CDR2 is YFSETQ in the germline V gene. Trimming took 0 bases from V and 3 from J, leaving 7 bases between them. CDR3: CASSLGDYYNSPLHF. CDR3 nucleotides: TGCGCCAGCAGCTTGGGGGACTACTATAATTCACCCCTCCACTTT.

This clone showed up just a few times. The chain links TRBV7-9 to TRBJ2-7; 11 bases fit TRBD2. J lost 4 bases, V lost 6 bases, and 8 bases had no gene match. Germline lookup yields CDR1 SEHNR and CDR2 FQNEAQ (reference sequence). The CDR3 runs 15 residues. The DNA for the CDR3 is TGTGCCAGCAGACCGGCGCTAGCGGGAGGTTACGAGCAGTACTTC. It yields the protein CASRPALAGGYEQYF.

The gene calls are TRBV6-2 or TRBV6-3 and TRBJ1-5; 8 bases align to TRBD1. Germline V gene lookup returns CDR1 MNHEY and CDR2 SVGEGT. Losses at the gene ends were 5 bases for V and 6 bases for J; bases not matched to a gene: 3. This CDR3 contains 13 residues. The CDR3 loop reads CASSRQGPQPQHF. In DNA form, the CDR3 reads TGTGCCAGCAGTAGACAGGGGCCTCAGCCCCAGCATTTT.

The rearrangement links TRBV2 to TRBJ1-1; D gene unclear. The V end lost 1 base, the J end lost 5 bases, and 11 bases lay between the germline ends. This CDR3 has 14 residues. Germline-derived CDR1 and CDR2 are SNHLY and FYNNEI. CDR3 sequence: CASSEEGGVTEAFF. The CDR3, as DNA: TGTGCCAGCAGTGAAGAGGGAGGAGTGACTGAAGCTTTCTTT.

The chain employs TRBV4-1 and TRBJ2-7, with TRBD1 matching over 7 bases. The V gene end was trimmed by 1 base and the J gene end by 3 bases; junction bases not matched to a gene: 6. Germline assignment: CDR1 MGHRA and CDR2 YSYEKL. This CDR3 contains 15 residues. DNA of the CDR3: TGCGCCAGCAGCCAAGTACTGACAGGGAACTACGAGCAGTACTTC. It translates to CASSQVLTGNYEQYF.

Only one count was recorded for this clone. Here the CDR3 DNA reads TGTGCCAGCAGTTTGAGCGGGGCGGAGCAGTTCTTC. Translated, it gives CASSLSGAEQFF. This rearrangement joins TRBV28 to TRBJ2-1, with 7 positions matching TRBD2. From germline, CDR1 is MDHEN and CDR2 SYDVKM. J was trimmed by 10 bases and V by 3 bases; bases with no gene match: 3. The CDR3 is 12 residues long.